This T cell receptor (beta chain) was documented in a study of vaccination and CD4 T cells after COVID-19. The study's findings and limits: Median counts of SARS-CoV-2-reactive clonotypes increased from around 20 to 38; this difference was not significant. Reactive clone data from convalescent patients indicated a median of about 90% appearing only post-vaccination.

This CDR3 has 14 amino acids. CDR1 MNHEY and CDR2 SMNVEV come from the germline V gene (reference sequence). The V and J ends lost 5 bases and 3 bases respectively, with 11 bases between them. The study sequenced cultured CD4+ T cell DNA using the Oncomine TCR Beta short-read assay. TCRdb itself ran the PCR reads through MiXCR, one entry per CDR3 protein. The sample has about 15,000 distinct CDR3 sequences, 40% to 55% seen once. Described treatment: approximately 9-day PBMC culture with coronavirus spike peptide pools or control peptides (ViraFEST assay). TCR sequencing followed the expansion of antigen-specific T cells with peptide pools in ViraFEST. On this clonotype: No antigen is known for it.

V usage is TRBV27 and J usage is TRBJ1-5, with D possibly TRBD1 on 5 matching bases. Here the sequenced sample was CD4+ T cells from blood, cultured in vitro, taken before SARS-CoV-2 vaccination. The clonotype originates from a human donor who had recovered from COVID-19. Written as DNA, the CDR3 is TGTGCCAGCAGTCTGCAGGGAGACAATCAGCCCCAGCATTTT. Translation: CASSLQGDNQPQHF.